Listed below are T cell receptor beta chains from one sample, sequenced in a study of OX40 agonist ivuxolimab in advanced cancers. Using immunoSEQ multiplex PCR, the repertoire was profiled, and TCRdb retains in-frame clones only, with some absent. The sample consists of 55,000 to 65,000 clones, 75% to 90% of them appearing once. Material: CD4+ or CD8+ T cells sorted from blood, obtained in a trial of the OX40 agonist ivuxolimab. The source of these receptors is an adult with an advanced solid tumor such as melanoma, head and neck, liver or kidney cancer. The CDR3 runs from the conserved cysteine through the conserved F or W. A D gene is named only where the DNA matches it firmly. Some rows mark clone size as missing; the rest say once, few, many or name a class of expanded clone.

CASREGGQPQHF,TRBV5-8,NA,NA
CASSQGVTGGPQETQYF,TRBV14,NA,TRBD1
CSVTGTGGGIYEQYF,TRBV29-1,NA,TRBD1
CASSVSTASSGNTIYF,TRBV28,NA,NA
CASSQGPGQGPYGYTF,TRBV4-1,NA,TRBD1
CASSLFTGGSDTQYF,TRBV11-2,NA,TRBD2
CASSDPTSGGYNEQFF,TRBV10-1,once,TRBD2
CASSPGPNNEQFF,TRBV11-2,NA,NA
CASSVGLAGRRDTGELFF,TRBV9,NA,TRBD2
CASSRLPDSGEQYF,TRBV14,NA,NA
CATSGQGTDTQYF,TRBV6-6,NA,NA
CASSLGGRPYTDTQYF,TRBV7-8,NA,NA
CASSPELAGNEQFF,TRBV5-1,NA,TRBD2
CASSTGNSEIMNTEAFF,TRBV19,NA,NA
CAISETGQGGEGYTF,TRBV10-3,NA,TRBD1
CASSEFSNTEAFF,TRBV2,NA,NA
CASSLSVTDTGELFF,TRBV7-2,NA,NA
CASTVAAGSYNEQFF,TRBV5-1,once,NA
CATSRVGGPSYEQYF,TRBV15,NA,NA
CASSATGASYNEQFF,TRBV28,NA,NA
CASSKEWGGPAYEQYF,TRBV21-1,NA,NA
CASSHPWRHVFF,TRBV23-1,NA,NA
CASSLGGPSEQYF,TRBV7-9,NA,NA
CASTDKRGAERAFF,TRBV7-8,NA,NA
CSVEGGLQETQYF,TRBV29-1,once,NA
CASSASTNAGDYEQYF,TRBV6-1,NA,NA
CATRDRGGNTEAFF,TRBV19,NA,TRBD1
CASSSPARTYYNEQFF,TRBV28,NA,NA
CASRAARGGVEQFF,TRBV28,NA,NA
CASRGDREWTQYF,TRBV2,NA,TRBD1
CASSFRENGYTF,TRBV19,NA,NA
CASSLAGLANPTDTQYF,TRBV5-8,NA,NA
CASSEAYGEKLFF,TRBV6-1,NA,NA
CASSLSSGYNEQFF,TRBV5-1,NA,TRBD2
CASSPGLAEETQYF,TRBV5-4,NA,TRBD2
CASSPTAPQETQYF,TRBV11-2,NA,NA
CASSLVGSGSDEQFF,TRBV5-1,NA,TRBD2
CASSLSDPVAQYF,TRBV27,NA,NA
CASRSKRGSSYEQYF,TRBV6-1,NA,TRBD2
CASSSRVGNEQFF,TRBV7-6,NA,NA
CASSPWVSYNSPLHF,TRBV5-4,NA,NA
CASRYRQVRQPQHF,TRBV28,NA,NA
CASSPGLAGTPRDYEQYF,TRBV5-1,NA,TRBD2
CASSIDSGSGETQYF,TRBV19,NA,TRBD2
CSATGQRGEKLFF,TRBV29-1,NA,NA
CAISELAGEGETQYF,TRBV10-3,NA,TRBD2
CASSIHGAVGEKLFF,TRBV19,NA,NA
CASSLGTEYNEQFF,TRBV13,NA,TRBD1
CASNLGQTYNEQFF,TRBV19,NA,NA
CASSEAGIGTAETQYF,TRBV2,NA,NA
CAISDATGDSYEQYF,TRBV10-3,NA,TRBD1
CASTTLPGHYNSPLHF,TRBV28,NA,NA
CASRDGTNYGYTF,TRBV28,NA,NA
CASSVRGTEAYGYTF,TRBV6-1,NA,NA
CAISGDANRNTEAFF,TRBV10-3,NA,NA
CASSQDPVETYEQYF,TRBV4-1,once,NA
CASSSYSGSYEQYF,TRBV27,NA,NA
CATRTGQGVDTQYF,TRBV15,NA,TRBD1
CASSLETVNQETQYF,TRBV5-6,NA,NA